This T cell receptor (beta chain) was identified in a study of shared clonotypes between healthy human individuals. Trimming took off 2 bases at V and 4 bases at J, with 9 bases between the two ends. The CDR3 is made up of 13 amino acids. Germline V CDR1 and CDR2: MNHNS, SASEGT. In replicate PCRs of sorted subsets, 150 to 200 ng DNA, tens of thousands of T cell genomes, was used. The data were produced by immunoSEQ multiplex PCR, yet TCRdb's version contains in-frame clones alone and is incomplete. Among about 1 million clones listed, about 76% were seen once. The chain carries TRBV6-1 and TRBJ2-7, with no clear D. The specimen was memory CD4+ T cells sorted from blood. Regarding subset: CD45RA-negative fraction. This TCR derives from a man between 18 and 35 years old in good health. CDR3 region: CASSEIGKYEQYF. The CDR3 nucleotides read TGTGCCAGCAGTGAAATTGGGAAATACGAGCAGTACTTC.